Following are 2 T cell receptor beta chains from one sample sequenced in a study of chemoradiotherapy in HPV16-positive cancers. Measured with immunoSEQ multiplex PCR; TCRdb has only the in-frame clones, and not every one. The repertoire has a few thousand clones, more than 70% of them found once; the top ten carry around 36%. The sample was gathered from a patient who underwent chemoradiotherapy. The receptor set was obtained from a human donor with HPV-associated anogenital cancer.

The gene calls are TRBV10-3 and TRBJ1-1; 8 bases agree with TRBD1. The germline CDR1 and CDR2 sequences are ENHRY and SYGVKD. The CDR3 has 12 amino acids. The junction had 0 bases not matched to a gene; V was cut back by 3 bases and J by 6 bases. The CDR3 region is CAISDRGPEAFF. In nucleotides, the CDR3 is TGTGCCATCAGTGACAGGGGGCCTGAAGCTTTCTTT.

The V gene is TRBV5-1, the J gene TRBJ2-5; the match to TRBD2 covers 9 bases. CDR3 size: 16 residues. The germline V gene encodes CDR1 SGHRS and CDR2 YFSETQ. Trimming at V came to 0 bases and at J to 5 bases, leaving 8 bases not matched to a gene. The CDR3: CASSLVAGGPYETQYF. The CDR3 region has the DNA TGCGCCAGCAGCTTGGTCGCGGGGGGGCCCTATGAGACCCAGTACTTC.